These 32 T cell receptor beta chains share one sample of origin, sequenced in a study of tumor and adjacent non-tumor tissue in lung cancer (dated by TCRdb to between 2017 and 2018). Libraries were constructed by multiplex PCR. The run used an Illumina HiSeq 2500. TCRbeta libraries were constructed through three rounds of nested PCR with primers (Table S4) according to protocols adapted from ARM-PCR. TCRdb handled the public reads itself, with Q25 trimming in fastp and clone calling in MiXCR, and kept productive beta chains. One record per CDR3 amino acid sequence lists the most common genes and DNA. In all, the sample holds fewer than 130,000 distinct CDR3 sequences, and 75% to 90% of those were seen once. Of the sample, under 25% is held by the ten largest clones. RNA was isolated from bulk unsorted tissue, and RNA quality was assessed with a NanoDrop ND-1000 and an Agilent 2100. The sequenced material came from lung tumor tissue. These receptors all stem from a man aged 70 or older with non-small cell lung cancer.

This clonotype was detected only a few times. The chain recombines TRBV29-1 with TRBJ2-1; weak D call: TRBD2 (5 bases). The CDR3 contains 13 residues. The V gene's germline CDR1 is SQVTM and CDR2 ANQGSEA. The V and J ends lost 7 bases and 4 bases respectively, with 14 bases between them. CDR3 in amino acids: CSGGWSSYNEQFF. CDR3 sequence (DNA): TGCAGCGGAGGGTGGAGCTCATACAATGAGCAGTTCTTC.

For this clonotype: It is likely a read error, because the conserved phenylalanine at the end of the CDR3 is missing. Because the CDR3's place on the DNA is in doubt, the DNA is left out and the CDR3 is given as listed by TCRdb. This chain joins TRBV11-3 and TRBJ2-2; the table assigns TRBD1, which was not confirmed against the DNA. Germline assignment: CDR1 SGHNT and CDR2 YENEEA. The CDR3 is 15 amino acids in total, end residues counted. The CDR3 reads CASTGQRRNTGELFL.

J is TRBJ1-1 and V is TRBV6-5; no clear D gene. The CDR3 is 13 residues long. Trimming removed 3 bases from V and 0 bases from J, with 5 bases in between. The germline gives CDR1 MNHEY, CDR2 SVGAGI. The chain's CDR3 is CASSYQVNTEAFF. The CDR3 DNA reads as TGTGCCAGCAGTTATCAGGTGAACACTGAAGCTTTCTTT.

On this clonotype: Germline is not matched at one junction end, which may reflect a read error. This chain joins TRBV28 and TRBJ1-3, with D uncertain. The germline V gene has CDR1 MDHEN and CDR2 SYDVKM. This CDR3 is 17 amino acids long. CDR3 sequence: CDSSSMIGSRFGNTIYF. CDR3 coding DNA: TGTGACAGCAGTTCCATGATAGGGTCGAGATTTGGAAACACCATATATTTT.

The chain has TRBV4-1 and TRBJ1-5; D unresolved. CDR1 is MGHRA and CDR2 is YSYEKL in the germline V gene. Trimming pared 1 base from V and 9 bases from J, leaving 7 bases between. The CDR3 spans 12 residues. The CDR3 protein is CASSQVVGPQHF. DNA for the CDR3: TGCGCCAGCAGCCAAGTCGTCGGGCCCCAGCATTTT.

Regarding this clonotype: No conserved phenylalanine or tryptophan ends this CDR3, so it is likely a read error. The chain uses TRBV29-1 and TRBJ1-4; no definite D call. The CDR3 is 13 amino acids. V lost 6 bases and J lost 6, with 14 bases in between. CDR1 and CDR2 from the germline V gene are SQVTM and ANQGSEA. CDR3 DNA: TGCAGCGTCTGCGACATTCCCCATGAAAAACTGTTTATT. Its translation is CSVCDIPHEKLFI.

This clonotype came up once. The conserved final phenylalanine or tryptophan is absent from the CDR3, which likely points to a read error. CDR3 sequence reads: CASILEGLEDEQYL. The CDR3 DNA reads TGTGCCAGCATCTTAGAGGGACTGGAGGACGAGCAGTACTTA. The rearrangement links TRBV7-8 to TRBJ2-7; a possible D gene is TRBD2 (6 bases). Germline values: CDR1 SGHVS, CDR2 FQNEAQ. The CDR3 loop spans 14 amino acids.

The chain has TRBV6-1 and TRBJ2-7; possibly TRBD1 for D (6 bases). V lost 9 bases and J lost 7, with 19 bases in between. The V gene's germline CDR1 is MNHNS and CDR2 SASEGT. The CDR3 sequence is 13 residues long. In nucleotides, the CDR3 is TGTGCCAGTGAAGCACAGGGAACAAGGGAGCAGTACTTC. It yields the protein CASEAQGTREQYF.

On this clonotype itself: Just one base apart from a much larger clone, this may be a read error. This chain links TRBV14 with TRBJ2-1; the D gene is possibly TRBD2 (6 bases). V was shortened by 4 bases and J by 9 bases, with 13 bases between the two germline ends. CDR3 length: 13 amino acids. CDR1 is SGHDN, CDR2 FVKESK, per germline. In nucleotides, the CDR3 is TGTGCCAGCAGCCCAAAAGGCGGGGCTGAGCAGTTCTTC. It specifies CASSPKGGAEQFF.

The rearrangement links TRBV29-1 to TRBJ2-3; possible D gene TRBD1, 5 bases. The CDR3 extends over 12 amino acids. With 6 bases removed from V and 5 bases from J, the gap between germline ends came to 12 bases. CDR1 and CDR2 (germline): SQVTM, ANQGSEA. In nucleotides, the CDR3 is TGCAGCGTCGACAGTTACATAGATACGCAGTATTTT. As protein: CSVDSYIDTQYF.

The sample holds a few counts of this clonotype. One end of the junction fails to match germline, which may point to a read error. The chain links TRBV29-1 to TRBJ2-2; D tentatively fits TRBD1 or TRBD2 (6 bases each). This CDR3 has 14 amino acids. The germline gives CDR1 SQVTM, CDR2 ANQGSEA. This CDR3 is CSADVVGGTVELFF. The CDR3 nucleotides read TGCAGCGCTGATGTAGTGGGGGGCACCGTGGAGCTGTTTTTT.

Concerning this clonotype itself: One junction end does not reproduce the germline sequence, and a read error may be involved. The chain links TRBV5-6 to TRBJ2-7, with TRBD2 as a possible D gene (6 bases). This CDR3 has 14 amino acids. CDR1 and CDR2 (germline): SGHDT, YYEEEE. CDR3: CAGSGLGLPYEHYF. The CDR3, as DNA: TGTGCCGGCAGCGGACTGGGACTTCCATACGAGCACTACTTC.

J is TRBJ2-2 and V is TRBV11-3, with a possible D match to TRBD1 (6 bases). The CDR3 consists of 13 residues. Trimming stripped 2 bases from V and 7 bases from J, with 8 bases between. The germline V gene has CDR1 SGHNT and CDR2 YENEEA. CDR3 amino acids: CASSLQGNGELFF. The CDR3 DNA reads TGTGCCAGCAGCTTACAGGGGAACGGGGAGCTGTTTTTT.

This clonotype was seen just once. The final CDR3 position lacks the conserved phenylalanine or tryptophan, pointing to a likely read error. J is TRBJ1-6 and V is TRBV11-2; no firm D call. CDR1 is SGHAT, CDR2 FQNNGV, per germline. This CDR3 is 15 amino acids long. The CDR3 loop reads CACSSQSSYNSPLHI. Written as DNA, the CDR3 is TGTGCCTGCAGTTCCCAGAGCTCCTATAATTCACCCCTCCACATT.

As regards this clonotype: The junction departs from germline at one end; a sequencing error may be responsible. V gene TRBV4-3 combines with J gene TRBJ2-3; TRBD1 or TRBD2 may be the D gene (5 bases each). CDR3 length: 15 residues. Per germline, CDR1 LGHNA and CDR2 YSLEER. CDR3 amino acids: CANSSSLGTADTHYF. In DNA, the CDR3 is TGCGCCAACAGCTCTAGCCTCGGGACGGCAGATACGCACTATTTT.

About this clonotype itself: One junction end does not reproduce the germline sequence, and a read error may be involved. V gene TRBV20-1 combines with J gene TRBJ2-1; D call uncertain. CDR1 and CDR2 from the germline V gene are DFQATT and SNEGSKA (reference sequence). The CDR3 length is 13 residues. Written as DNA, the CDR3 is TGCAGTGCTAGCGAACCGTCCTACAATGGGCAGTTCTTC. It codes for CSASEPSYNGQFF.

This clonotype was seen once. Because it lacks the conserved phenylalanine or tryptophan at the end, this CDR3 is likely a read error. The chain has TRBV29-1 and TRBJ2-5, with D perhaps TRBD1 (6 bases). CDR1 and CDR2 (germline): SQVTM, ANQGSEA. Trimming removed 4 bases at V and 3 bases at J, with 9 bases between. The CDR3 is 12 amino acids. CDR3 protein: CSVGAGEETQYL. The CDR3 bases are TGCAGCGTTGGGGCAGGGGAAGAGACCCAGTACCTC.

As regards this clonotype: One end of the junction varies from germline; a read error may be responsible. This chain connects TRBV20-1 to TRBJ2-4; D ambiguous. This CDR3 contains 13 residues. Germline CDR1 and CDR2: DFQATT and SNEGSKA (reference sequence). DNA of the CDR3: TGCAGTGCTAGTGGGTATAACAAAACCATTCAATACTTC. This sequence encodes CSASGYNKTIQYF.

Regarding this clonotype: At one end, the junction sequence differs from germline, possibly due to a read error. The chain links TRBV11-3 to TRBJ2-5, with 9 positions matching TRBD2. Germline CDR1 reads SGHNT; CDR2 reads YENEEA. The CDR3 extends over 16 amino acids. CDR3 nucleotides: TGTGTCAGCGGCTTAGGTGTGGGGAGACTAGCGGAGACCCAGTACTTT. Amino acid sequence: CVSGLGVGRLAETQYF.

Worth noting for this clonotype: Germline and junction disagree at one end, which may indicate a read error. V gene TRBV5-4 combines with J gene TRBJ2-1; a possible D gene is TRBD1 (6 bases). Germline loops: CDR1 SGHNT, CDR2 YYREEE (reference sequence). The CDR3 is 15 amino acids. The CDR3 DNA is TGTGCTAGCAACTGTGGGGGCAGGGTGGGGAATGAGCAGTTCTTC. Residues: CASNCGGRVGNEQFF.

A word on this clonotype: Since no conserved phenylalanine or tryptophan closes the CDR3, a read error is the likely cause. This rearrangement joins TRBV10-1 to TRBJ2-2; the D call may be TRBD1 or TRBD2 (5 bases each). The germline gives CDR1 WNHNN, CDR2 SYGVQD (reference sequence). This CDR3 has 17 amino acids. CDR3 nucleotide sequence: TGCGCCAGCAGTGACGGAAGTGGGACGATAAACACCGAGGAGCTGTTTTAT. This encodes CASSDGSGTINTEELFY.

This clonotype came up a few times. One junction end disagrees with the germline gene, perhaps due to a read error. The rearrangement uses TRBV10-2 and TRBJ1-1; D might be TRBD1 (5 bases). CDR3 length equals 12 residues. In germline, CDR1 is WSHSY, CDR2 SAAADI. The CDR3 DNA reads TGCGCTAGCAGGGTCAGGGACGCTGAAGCTTTCTTT. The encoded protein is CASRVRDAEAFF.

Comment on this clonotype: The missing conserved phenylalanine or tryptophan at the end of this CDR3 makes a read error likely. In nucleotides, the CDR3 is TGCAGTGCTAGAGCTAACTCCGGGGCTGGGGAGACCCAGTACTAC. Its translation is CSARANSGAGETQYY. The chain combines TRBV20-1 with TRBJ2-5; the D call may be TRBD1 or TRBD2 (5 bases each). Trimming shortened V by 1 base and J by 5 bases, and 17 bases separated the two germline ends. This CDR3 contains 15 residues. The V gene's germline CDR1 is DFQATT and CDR2 SNEGSKA (reference sequence).

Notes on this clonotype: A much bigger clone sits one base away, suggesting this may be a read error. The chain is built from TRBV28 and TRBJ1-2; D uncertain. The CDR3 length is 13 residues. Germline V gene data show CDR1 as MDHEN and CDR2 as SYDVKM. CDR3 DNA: TGTGTCAGCAGTTTTGCGGAGAACTATGGCTACACCTTC. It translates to CVSSFAENYGYTF.

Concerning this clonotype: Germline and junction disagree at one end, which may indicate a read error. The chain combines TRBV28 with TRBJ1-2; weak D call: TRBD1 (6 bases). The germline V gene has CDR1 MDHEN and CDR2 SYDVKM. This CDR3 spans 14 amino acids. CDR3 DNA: TGTGTCAGCAGTTTAACAGGGTCCCACTATGGCTACACCTTC. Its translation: CVSSLTGSHYGYTF.

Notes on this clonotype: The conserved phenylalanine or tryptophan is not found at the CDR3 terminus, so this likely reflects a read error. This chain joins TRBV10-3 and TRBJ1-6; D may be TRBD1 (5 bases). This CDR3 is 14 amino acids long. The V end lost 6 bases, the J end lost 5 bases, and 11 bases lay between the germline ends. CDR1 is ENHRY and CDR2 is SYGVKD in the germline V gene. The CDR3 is CAIRPGTDNSPLHN. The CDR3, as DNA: TGTGCCATCAGGCCCGGGACGGATAATTCACCCCTCCACAAT.

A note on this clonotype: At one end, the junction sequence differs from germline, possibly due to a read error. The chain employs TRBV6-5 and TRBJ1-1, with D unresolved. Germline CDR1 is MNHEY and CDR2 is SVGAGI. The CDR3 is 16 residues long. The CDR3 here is CACSYWQNPMNSEAFF. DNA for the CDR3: TGTGCCTGCAGTTACTGGCAGAACCCTATGAACAGTGAAGCTTTCTTT.

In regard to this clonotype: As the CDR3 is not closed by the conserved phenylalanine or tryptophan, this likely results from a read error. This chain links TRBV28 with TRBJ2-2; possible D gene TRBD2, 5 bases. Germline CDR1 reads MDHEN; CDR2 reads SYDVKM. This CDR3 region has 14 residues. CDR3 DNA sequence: TGTGCCAGCAGTATATTCCCTAGCACCAGGGAGCTGTTTTTG. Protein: CASSIFPSTRELFL.

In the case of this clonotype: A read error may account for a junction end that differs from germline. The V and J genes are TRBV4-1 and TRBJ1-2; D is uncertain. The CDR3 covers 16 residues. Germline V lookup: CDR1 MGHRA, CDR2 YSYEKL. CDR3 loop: CTSSQAQAFASYGYTF. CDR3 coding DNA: TGCACCAGCAGCCAGGCTCAGGCTTTTGCTTCCTATGGCTACACCTTC.

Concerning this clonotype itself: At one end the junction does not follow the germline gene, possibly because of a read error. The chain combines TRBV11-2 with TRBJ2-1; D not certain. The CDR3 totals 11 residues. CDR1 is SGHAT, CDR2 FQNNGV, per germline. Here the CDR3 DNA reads TGTGCCAGCAGCTTAATGGGCCGACCGCAATTC. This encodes CASSLMGRPQF.

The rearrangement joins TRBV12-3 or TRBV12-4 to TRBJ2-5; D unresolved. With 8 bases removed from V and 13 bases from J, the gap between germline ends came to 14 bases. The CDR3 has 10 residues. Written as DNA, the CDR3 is TGTGCCAGCGGCGACCCGGCGACGTACTTC. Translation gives CASGDPATYF.

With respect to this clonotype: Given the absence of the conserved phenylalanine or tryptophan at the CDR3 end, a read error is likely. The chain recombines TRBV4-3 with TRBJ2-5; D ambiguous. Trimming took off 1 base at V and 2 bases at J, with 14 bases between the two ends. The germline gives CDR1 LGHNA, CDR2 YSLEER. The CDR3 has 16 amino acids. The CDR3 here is CASSQAGAVGQETQYL. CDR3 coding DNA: TGCGCCAGCAGCCAAGCCGGAGCAGTGGGACAAGAGACCCAGTACTTA.